A selection of T cell receptor beta chains follows, all from one sample in a study of blood T cell repertoires in COVID-19. Method: immunoSEQ multiplex PCR; TCRdb's copy keeps in-frame clones and lacks some. The sample shows roughly 260,000 clones, 91% of them seen only once. The sequenced sample was PBMCs or T cells enriched from blood (not recorded which). The receptors shown here come from a human donor in a cohort exposed to, infected with or recovered from COVID-19 (not recorded which). The donor label of this sample is uncertain. Each CDR3 is given with its conserved first and last residue. The size field is filled for only some rows; it gives once, few, many or a size class.

j_call clone_size v_call cdr3_aa
TRBJ2-3 once TRBV24-1 CATSDRTGEPTDTQYF
TRBJ1-1 . TRBV4-1 CASSQPRSGKDTEAFF
TRBJ2-1 . TRBV19 CASSIWGHDNNEQFF
TRBJ1-6 . TRBV9 CASSVLQGPSYNSPLHF
TRBJ1-5 once TRBV2 CASSDDGSNQPQHF
TRBJ1-1 . TRBV7-8 CASSLARAGEAFF
TRBJ2-3 . TRBV11-2 CASRPGLRTDTQYF
TRBJ2-1 . TRBV27 CASRYGGGPGEQFF
TRBJ1-1 . TRBV9 CASSVLTGDTEAFF
TRBJ1-2 . TRBV19 CASREKTGQKHYGYTF
TRBJ2-1 . TRBV4-3 CASSQEAGTYNEQFF
TRBJ2-3 once TRBV11-2 CASSPRTFTGTSTDTQYF
TRBJ1-4 . TRBV11-2 CASSPKEGQGISTNEKLFF
TRBJ1-5 . TRBV19 CASSMAGGSNQPQHF
TRBJ2-2 . TRBV3-1/TRBV3-2 CASQEGASTGELFF
TRBJ2-3 . TRBV24-1 CATSGGPADTQYF
TRBJ2-3 . TRBV7-2 CASSPRGAASTDTQYF
TRBJ1-6 . TRBV9 CASARGNSPLHF
TRBJ1-1 once TRBV19 CASSSGEGIAEAFF
TRBJ2-3 . TRBV30 CSLAGGADTQYF
TRBJ2-2 . TRBV11-2 CASSLGRTGELFF
TRBJ1-1 . TRBV6-5 CASRARQTYTEAFF
TRBJ1-4 . TRBV5-5 CASSLAPAVSEKLFF
TRBJ1-4 . TRBV6-5 CASSYSAGREKLFF
TRBJ2-1 . TRBV12-5 CASGLLAGGSYNEQFF
TRBJ2-1 . TRBV5-8 CASSLDSSYNEQFF
TRBJ1-4 . TRBV18 CASSPGQGINEKLFF
TRBJ1-5 . TRBV5-1 CASSPGQGTGNQPQHF
TRBJ2-7 . TRBV7-2 CASSLAGPGGEQYF
TRBJ2-6 . TRBV9 CASSVAGSGANVLTF
TRBJ1-1 . TRBV7-3 CASSPDSNTEAFF
TRBJ2-7 once TRBV14 CASSPGISYEQYF
TRBJ2-2 . TRBV7-3 CASSVTSGGPANTGELFF
TRBJ1-2 . TRBV9 CASTPGQGHSYGYTF
TRBJ2-1 . TRBV19 CASSPDWEGGNEQFF
TRBJ2-3 . TRBV5-6 CASSHTSGGDIRQYF
TRBJ2-2 . TRBV24-1 CATSDFRDSLRRSTGELFF
TRBJ1-1 . TRBV18 CASSPPGQGFTEAFF
TRBJ2-1 . TRBV7-9 CASSLVASGEQFF
TRBJ1-5 . TRBV9 CASSVDGRADQPQHF
TRBJ1-5 . TRBV30 CAWRGPTDSNQPQHF
TRBJ1-3 . TRBV7-9 CASSLGQASSGNTIYF